This is a list of T cell receptor beta chains from one sample in a study of T cell changes during pregnancy in multiple sclerosis. The table came from immunoSEQ multiplex PCR; TCRdb's copy has only in-frame clones and leaves some out. The profile covers about 120,000 clones, with 80% to 95% appearing a single time and 6.2% taken by the ten largest. The specimen was peripheral blood, collected before pregnancy. These receptors originate from a female donor with multiple sclerosis, enrolled in a pregnancy study. The CDR3 runs from the conserved cysteine through the conserved F or W. The D gene is left open where the match is weak. Where a row states a size, it is once, few, many or the class of an expanded clone; other rows omit it.

d_call	clone_size	v_call	j_call	cdr3_nt	cdr3_aa
TRBD2	NA	TRBV5-6	TRBJ2-1	TGTGCCAGCAGCCTAGCGGGAGGTCGACCTGAGCAGTTCTTC	CASSLAGGRPEQFF
TRBD1	NA	TRBV6-6	TRBJ1-4	TGTGCCAGCAGCCCCGGGACAGGGACTGAAAAACTGTTTTTT	CASSPGTGTEKLFF
TRBD2	NA	TRBV5-4	TRBJ2-7	TGTGCCAGCAGCTCAGCGGGACTAGCGGGTATCGCTGGTGGCTACGAGCAGTACTTC	CASSSAGLAGIAGGYEQYF
NA	once	TRBV7-2	TRBJ1-5	TGTGCCAGCAGCTCAGGCGACAGGTACAATCAGCCCCAGCATTTT	CASSSGDRYNQPQHF
NA	few	TRBV5-1	TRBJ2-2	TGCGCCAGCAGCCCGGCAGGGCACACCGGGGAGCTGTTTTTT	CASSPAGHTGELFF
NA	NA	TRBV6-1	TRBJ1-2	TGTGCCAGCAGTGAATACGAGGCGAAGCTGCGCTATGGCTACACCTTC	CASSEYEAKLRYGYTF
TRBD1	NA	TRBV10-3	TRBJ2-7	TGTGCCATCAGGCCCGGGGGACAGGACGAGCAGTACTTC	CAIRPGGQDEQYF
TRBD1	NA	TRBV27	TRBJ1-1	TGTGCCAACGTGACAGGGGGAAAGAGGAGGACTGAAGCTTTCTTT	CANVTGGKRRTEAFF
TRBD1	NA	TRBV7-6	TRBJ2-7	TGTGCCAGCAGCTTAGTGGCAGGACAGGGCCACGAGCAGTACTTC	CASSLVAGQGHEQYF
TRBD1	NA	TRBV6-6	TRBJ2-1	TGTGCCAGCAGCTCCCCCCCGGGACAGGGCTTCAATGAGCAGTTCTTC	CASSSPPGQGFNEQFF
TRBD1	NA	TRBV5-6	TRBJ2-5	TGTGCCAGCAGCTCTGGACAGGTATGGGAGACCCGGTACTTC	CASSSGQVWETRYF
NA	once	TRBV14	TRBJ1-2	TGTGCCAGCAGCCAAGATCGGGGCTATGGCTACACCTTC	CASSQDRGYGYTF
TRBD1	NA	TRBV9	TRBJ2-3	TGTGCCAGCAGCGAGAGGACAGGGGCCAGCACAGATACGCAGTATTTT	CASSERTGASTDTQYF
NA	NA	TRBV6-1	TRBJ1-1	TGTGCCAGCCTCCGGGTCCTGAACACTGAAGCTTTCTTT	CASLRVLNTEAFF
NA	NA	TRBV2	TRBJ2-5	TGTGCCAGCGATTCGTTTAGGACCGACAGCCAAGAGACCCAGTACTTC	CASDSFRTDSQETQYF
NA	NA	TRBV9	TRBJ2-2	TGTGCCAGCAGCGTAGATAGCAGGGGGAACACCGGGGAGCTGTTTTTT	CASSVDSRGNTGELFF
TRBD1	NA	TRBV6-5	TRBJ2-7	TGTGCCAGCAGTTACCAGGACAGGGATTACTACGAGCAGTACTTC	CASSYQDRDYYEQYF
TRBD1	NA	TRBV11-3	TRBJ2-3	TGTGCCAGCAGCTTACAGACAGGGGGCGGTACGCAGTATTTT	CASSLQTGGGTQYF
NA	NA	TRBV10-1	TRBJ1-2	TGCGCCAGCAGTGATGGCAGGGACTACACCTTC	CASSDGRDYTF
NA	NA	TRBV5-6	TRBJ1-1	TGTGCCAGCAGCTGGAGCAGGAACACTGAAGCTTTCTTT	CASSWSRNTEAFF
NA	NA	TRBV6-1	TRBJ2-3	TGTGCCAGCAGTGAGGGTGGAGGGGATACGCAGTATTTT	CASSEGGGDTQYF
NA	NA	TRBV6-6	TRBJ2-6	TGTGCCAGCAGTTACCTGACTAGCTCTGGGGCCAACGTCCTGACTTTC	CASSYLTSSGANVLTF
NA	NA	TRBV5-1	TRBJ2-7	TGCGCCAGCAGCACCCGGACTGCCCCTTCCGAGCAGTACTTC	CASSTRTAPSEQYF
TRBD1	NA	TRBV6-5	TRBJ1-5	TGTGCCAGCAGTAGAAGGGGGCCCCGACAGCCCCAGCATTTT	CASSRRGPRQPQHF
NA	NA	TRBV29-1	TRBJ1-4	TGCAGCGTTGATGGGGGGGGAGATGAAAAACTGTTTTTT	CSVDGGGDEKLFF
NA	once	TRBV11-2	TRBJ1-5	TGTGCCAGCAGCGACCGGGGGATTAGCAATCAGCCCCAGCATTTT	CASSDRGISNQPQHF
NA	once	TRBV5-1	TRBJ2-7	TGCGCCAGCAGCTGGATTCCGGGACATACCTACGAGCAGTACTTC	CASSWIPGHTYEQYF
TRBD1	NA	TRBV5-1	TRBJ2-2	TGCGCCAGCAGTCGACAGGGGGCGATCGGGGAGCTGTTTTTT	CASSRQGAIGELFF
NA	NA	TRBV5-1	TRBJ1-5	TGCGCCAGCAGCTTGGACGGGGGGAGCAATCAGCCCCAGCATTTT	CASSLDGGSNQPQHF
NA	NA	TRBV6-1	TRBJ2-5	TGTGCCAGCAGTCACAGGGTCCAAGAGACCCAGTACTTC	CASSHRVQETQYF
NA	NA	TRBV15	TRBJ2-1	TGTGCCACCAGCAGAGATCTTCGGCAGGCTAACAATGAGCAGTTCTTC	CATSRDLRQANNEQFF
TRBD2	NA	TRBV19	TRBJ2-1	TGTGCCTGCCGGGACCTAGCGGGGGGCAATGAGCAGTTCTTC	CACRDLAGGNEQFF
NA	NA	TRBV5-4	TRBJ2-7	TGTGCCAGCAGCTTGGGACGGGGAGGCTCCTACGAGCAGTACTTC	CASSLGRGGSYEQYF
NA	NA	TRBV4-2	TRBJ1-4	TGTGCCAGCAGCCGGGACAAGTATGAAAAACTGTTTTTT	CASSRDKYEKLFF
TRBD2	NA	TRBV5-6	TRBJ2-1	TGTGCCAGCAGCTTGGAGGGACTAGCGGTAATAAACAATGAGCAGTTCTTC	CASSLEGLAVINNEQFF
NA	NA	TRBV6-1	TRBJ1-2	TGTGCCAGCAGTGAGAGCCAGGGTTATGGCTACACCTTC	CASSESQGYGYTF
NA	NA	TRBV9	TRBJ2-6	TGTGCCAGCAGCGTAGGGGGGGCTGGGGCCAACGTCCTGACTTTC	CASSVGGAGANVLTF
TRBD2	NA	TRBV6-6	TRBJ2-7	TGTGCCAGCAGTTCGACTAGCGGGAGTATCCCCTACGAGCAGTACTTC	CASSSTSGSIPYEQYF
TRBD2	once	TRBV28	TRBJ2-1	TGTGCCAGCAGTTCCCCGGGGGGGAGGGCCTCTGGGATGAATTACAATGAGCAGTTCTTC	CASSSPGGRASGMNYNEQFF
TRBD1	NA	TRBV5-1	TRBJ2-2	TGCGCCAGCAGCTTGGTTGGGACAGTCTTCACCGGGGAGCTGTTTTTT	CASSLVGTVFTGELFF
NA	NA	TRBV7-9	TRBJ1-2	TGTGCCAGCAGCCTTCAGGGGCACTATGGCTACACCTTC	CASSLQGHYGYTF
NA	NA	TRBV19	TRBJ1-3	TGTGCCAGTACTGGACTCCCCTCTGGAAACACCATATATTTT	CASTGLPSGNTIYF
TRBD1	NA	TRBV5-1	TRBJ2-5	TGCGCCAGCAGCTCCTCGACAGGGAGTCGGGAGACCCAGTACTTC	CASSSSTGSRETQYF
NA	NA	TRBV20-1	TRBJ2-5	TGCAGTGCTAGGACTGAAGAGACCCAGTACTTC	CSARTEETQYF
NA	NA	TRBV5-4	TRBJ2-3	TGTGCCAGCAGCTTGGATCGTACAGATACGCAGTATTTT	CASSLDRTDTQYF
TRBD1	NA	TRBV5-1	TRBJ1-1	TGCGCCAGCAGCTTGGGATCGGACAGGGCTGAAGCTTTCTTT	CASSLGSDRAEAFF
TRBD1	NA	TRBV19	TRBJ2-7	TGTGCCAGTAGTATAGAAATATCGGGACAGCCTACCTACGAGCAGTACTTC	CASSIEISGQPTYEQYF
TRBD1	NA	TRBV28	TRBJ1-2	TGTGCCAGCAGTTCGGCAGGACAGGGGTCTAACTATGGCTACACCTTC	CASSSAGQGSNYGYTF
TRBD1	NA	TRBV7-9	TRBJ2-5	TGTGCCAGCAGCCTAAAGGTGGGACAGAGTATTCAAGAGACCCAGTACTTC	CASSLKVGQSIQETQYF
NA	NA	TRBV28	TRBJ1-1	TGTGCCAGCAGTCCCCCACGGGGAATGAACACTGAAGCTTTCTTT	CASSPPRGMNTEAFF
NA	NA	TRBV14	TRBJ2-1	TGTGCCAGCAGCCTGACCCCGGGAAGGGGGAATGAGCAGTTCTTC	CASSLTPGRGNEQFF
NA	NA	TRBV7-9	TRBJ2-4	TGTGCCAGCAGCCCGCAGGGCCGGAACATTCAGTACTTC	CASSPQGRNIQYF
TRBD2	NA	TRBV19	TRBJ2-7	TGTGCCAGTACGGCGGGAGCTTATGGCGAGCAGTACTTC	CASTAGAYGEQYF
NA	NA	TRBV27	TRBJ2-1	TGTGCCAGCAGTAACGACTTCTGGTCTAGCCGGTCCTACAATGAGCAGTTCTTC	CASSNDFWSSRSYNEQFF
TRBD1	NA	TRBV28	TRBJ2-7	TGTGCCAGGTTTGTAGGGACAGGGGGGTTGGGGGAGCAGTACTTC	CARFVGTGGLGEQYF